This TCR beta chain appears in the sequencing data of a study of blood T cell repertoires in COVID-19. Background on the study: From T cells, B-cell-depleted T cells, or PBMCs came the material, which was cDNA or gDNA.

Original handling: Amplification of reference gene primers provided the estimated nucleated cell counts. Method: immunoSEQ multiplex PCR; TCRdb's copy keeps in-frame clones and lacks some. That table supplies the V and J calls and clone size; D and trimming were determined from the DNA. The top ten clones hold about 9.2% of a sample with some 45,000 clones, 86% of them seen once. The CDR3 totals 14 residues. The V gene's germline CDR1 is KGHSH and CDR2 LQKENI. After removal of 1 base from V and 5 bases from J, the junction contained 4 bases not matched to a gene. Material for sequencing was peripheral blood. The V and J genes are TRBV18 and TRBJ1-1, with 7 bases fitting TRBD1. The sequence came from a human donor in a cohort sampled during active COVID-19. The CDR3 DNA sequence: TGTGCCAGCTCACCACGGACAGGAGAAACTGAAGCTTTCTTT. This translates into CASSPRTGETEAFF.